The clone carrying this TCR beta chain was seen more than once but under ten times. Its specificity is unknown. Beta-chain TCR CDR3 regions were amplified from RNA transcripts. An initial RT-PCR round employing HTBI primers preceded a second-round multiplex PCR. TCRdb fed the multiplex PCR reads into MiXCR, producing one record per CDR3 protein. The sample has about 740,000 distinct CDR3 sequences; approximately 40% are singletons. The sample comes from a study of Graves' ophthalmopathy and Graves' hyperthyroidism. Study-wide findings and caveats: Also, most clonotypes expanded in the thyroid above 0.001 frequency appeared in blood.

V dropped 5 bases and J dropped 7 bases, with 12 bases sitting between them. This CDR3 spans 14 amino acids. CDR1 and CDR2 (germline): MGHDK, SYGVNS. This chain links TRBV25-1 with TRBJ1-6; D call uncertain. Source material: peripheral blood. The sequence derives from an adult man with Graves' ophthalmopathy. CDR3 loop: CASSFAEKNSPLHF. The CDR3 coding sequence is TGTGCCAGCAGTTTTGCAGAGAAAAATTCACCCCTCCACTTT.